These T cell receptor beta chains were read from a single sample in a study of control samples from healthy donors and cancer patients. Sequenced by immunoSEQ multiplex PCR; TCRdb stores in-frame clones only, minus some. The table has about 190,000 clones, 91% seen once. The sequenced material came from blood. The receptor set was obtained from a man aged 30-40 years in good health. CDR3s include the opening cysteine and the closing phenylalanine or tryptophan. The order of the fields is clone size, D gene, J gene, V gene, CDR3 protein, CDR3 DNA. D genes are given only for firm matches. Size is omitted from some rows. Given values are once, few, many or a class for expanded clones.

>.|.|TRBJ1-5|TRBV7-2
CASSPRGGYSNQPQHF
TGTGCCAGCAGCCCTAGGGGGGGTTATAGCAATCAGCCCCAGCATTTT
>.|.|TRBJ1-3|TRBV5-1
CASSLGRGVGNTIYF
TGCGCCAGCAGCTTGGGGAGGGGAGTTGGAAACACCATATATTTT
>.|.|TRBJ1-1|TRBV19
CASRVIGFEAFF
TGTGCCAGTAGAGTAATCGGGTTTGAAGCTTTCTTT
>.|TRBD1|TRBJ2-1|TRBV9
CASSEQGAVYNEQFF
TGTGCCAGCAGCGAACAGGGGGCTGTTTACAATGAGCAGTTCTTC
>.|.|TRBJ1-1|TRBV11-2
CASSQTWGGNTEAFF
TGTGCCAGCAGCCAGACTTGGGGTGGGAACACTGAAGCTTTCTTT
>once|.|TRBJ2-7|TRBV19
CASSPKVTLSRGRPYEQYF
TGTGCCAGTAGTCCTAAAGTAACCTTGAGCCGGGGCCGACCCTACGAGCAGTACTTC
>.|TRBD1|TRBJ2-1|TRBV13
CASSLDRGRGEQFF
TGTGCCAGCAGCCTGGACAGGGGGCGCGGTGAGCAGTTCTTC
>few|TRBD2|TRBJ2-7|TRBV20-1
CSASPAGSTPTYEQYF
TGCAGTGCTAGTCCAGCGGGGTCCACACCCACCTACGAGCAGTACTTC
>.|TRBD2|TRBJ2-1|TRBV7-3
CASSFSGGRNEQFF
TGTGCCAGCAGCTTCTCGGGGGGGCGGAATGAGCAGTTCTTC
>.|.|TRBJ2-2|TRBV6-5
CASHLGSGTGELFF
TGTGCCAGCCACCTCGGGTCGGGGACCGGGGAGCTGTTTTTT
>.|.|TRBJ2-7|TRBV6-6
CASREEAGWSYEQYF
TGTGCCAGCAGAGAAGAGGCAGGGTGGTCCTACGAGCAGTACTTC
>.|.|TRBJ1-2|TRBV6-5
CASMQPAAMSYTF
TGTGCCAGCATGCAACCCGCCGCTATGAGCTACACCTTC
>.|.|TRBJ2-1|TRBV2
CASNSGPYNEQFF
TGTGCCAGCAACTCAGGACCGTACAATGAGCAGTTCTTC
>.|.|TRBJ1-5|TRBV23-1
CASSQSTLYGRTLRSNQPQHF
TGCGCCAGCAGTCAATCGACACTATATGGACGAACACTACGAAGCAATCAGCCCCAGCATTTT
>.|.|TRBJ1-1|TRBV19
CASSAAGLATEAFF
TGTGCCAGTAGTGCTGCAGGGTTGGCCACTGAAGCTTTCTTT
>.|.|TRBJ1-3|TRBV7-8
CASSPLFGRNADSGNTIYF
TGTGCCAGCAGCCCTCTTTTCGGACGGAACGCCGACTCTGGAAACACCATATATTTT
>.|.|TRBJ1-1|TRBV7-3
CASSSTGNTEAFF
TGTGCCAGCAGCTCGACAGGGAACACTGAAGCTTTCTTT
>.|.|TRBJ1-5|TRBV19
CATSKGGGINQPQHF
TGTGCCACCTCCAAGGGAGGGGGGATCAATCAGCCCCAGCATTTT
>.|TRBD1|TRBJ2-7|TRBV5-8
CASSGQVPYEQYF
TGTGCCAGCAGCGGACAGGTCCCCTACGAGCAGTACTTC
>.|.|TRBJ1-6|TRBV19
CASSNRDGWNSPLHF
TGTGCCAGTAGTAACCGGGACGGATGGAATTCACCCCTCCACTTT
>.|TRBD1|TRBJ2-2|TRBV10-1
CASRAGTGDTGELFF
TGCGCCAGCAGAGCCGGGACAGGGGACACCGGGGAGCTGTTTTTT
>.|TRBD2|TRBJ2-3|TRBV30
CAWSIPSSGGSTDTQYF
TGTGCCTGGAGTATCCCTTCTAGCGGGGGTAGCACAGATACGCAGTATTTT
>once|.|TRBJ1-4|TRBV25-1
CASSERREGEKLFF
TGTGCCAGCAGTGAAAGGCGGGAGGGGGAAAAACTGTTTTTT
>.|.|TRBJ2-7|TRBV28
CASSGLPLSYEQYF
TGTGCCAGCAGTGGTCTCCCCCTCTCCTACGAGCAGTACTTC
>.|.|TRBJ1-1|TRBV19
CASSISGQSSVFF
TGTGCCAGTAGTATTTCGGGTCAGTCCAGTGTTTTCTTT
>.|.|TRBJ1-1|TRBV24-1
CATGGTDYTEAFF
TGTGCCACCGGCGGGACCGACTACACTGAAGCTTTCTTT
>.|TRBD1|TRBJ1-1|TRBV11-2
CASSLEGGAWWTEAFF
TGTGCCAGCAGCTTAGAAGGGGGCGCTTGGTGGACTGAAGCTTTCTTT
>.|TRBD1|TRBJ2-7|TRBV27
CASSLGTGVYEQYF
TGTGCCAGCAGCCTAGGGACAGGGGTCTACGAGCAGTACTTC
>.|.|TRBJ1-5|TRBV6-6
CASSYSKQGGNQPQHF
TGTGCCAGCAGTTACTCGAAACAGGGCGGCAATCAGCCCCAGCATTTT
>.|.|TRBJ1-6|TRBV6-5
CASKDSQYNSPLHF
TGTGCCAGCAAGGACTCACAGTATAATTCACCCCTCCACTTT
>.|TRBD2|TRBJ2-5|TRBV2
CASRNGGAGVPQYF
TGTGCCAGCAGGAACGGGGGGGCGGGCGTGCCCCAGTACTTC
>.|TRBD1|TRBJ2-3|TRBV9
CASSHRNGQGPDTQYF
TGTGCCAGCAGCCATAGGAACGGACAGGGCCCAGATACGCAGTATTTT
>.|.|TRBJ1-5|TRBV2
CASRSGVSNQPQHF
TGTGCCAGCAGATCAGGAGTTAGCAATCAGCCCCAGCATTTT
>.|.|TRBJ1-3|TRBV5-1
CASSPAVAGQGNTIYF
TGCGCCAGCAGCCCTGCCGTCGCGGGACAAGGAAACACCATATATTTT
>.|.|TRBJ2-3|TRBV24-1
CATSEAPNTQYF
TGTGCCACCAGTGAAGCGCCGAATACGCAGTATTTT
>.|.|TRBJ1-5|TRBV5-3
CARSLRCNQPQHF
TGTGCCAGAAGCTTGAGGTGCAATCAGCCCCAGCATTTT
>.|.|TRBJ2-3|TRBV9
CASRTGEGDTQYF
TGTGCCAGCAGGACAGGGGAGGGGGATACGCAGTATTTT
>.|TRBD1|TRBJ1-1|TRBV11-2
CASSPWTGGVNTEAFF
TGTGCCAGCAGCCCTTGGACAGGGGGGGTTAACACTGAAGCTTTCTTT
>.|.|TRBJ2-2|TRBV6-4
CASSARDTGELFF
TGTGCCAGCAGTGCCAGGGACACCGGGGAGCTGTTTTTT
>.|.|TRBJ2-1|TRBV27
CASTSGQVLSPLINEQFF
TGTGCCAGTACCTCAGGGCAGGTTCTTAGTCCCCTTATCAATGAGCAGTTCTTC
>once|.|TRBJ1-1|TRBV19
CASRTTGTSNTEAFF
TGTGCCAGTAGGACAACCGGGACATCAAACACTGAAGCTTTCTTT
>.|.|TRBJ1-2|TRBV6-1
CASSEAVRTGGYTF
TGTGCCAGCAGTGAAGCCGTCCGAACCGGTGGCTACACCTTC
>.|.|TRBJ1-5|TRBV6-6
CASRGVGRSNQPQHF
TGTGCCAGCCGCGGGGTGGGTCGGAGCAATCAGCCCCAGCATTTT
>.|.|TRBJ2-6|TRBV7-9
CASSALGRGPGANVLTF
TGTGCCAGCAGCGCCCTGGGGAGGGGGCCTGGGGCCAACGTCCTGACTTTC
>.|.|TRBJ2-2|TRBV5-4
CASSLWAGELFF
TGTGCCAGCAGCTTATGGGCCGGGGAGCTGTTTTTT
>.|TRBD1|TRBJ2-1|TRBV6-4
CASSDTGTGLYNEQFF
TGTGCCAGCAGTGATACCGGGACAGGTCTCTACAATGAGCAGTTCTTC
>.|.|TRBJ1-2|TRBV27
CASSSGGEFRSGYTF
TGTGCCAGCAGTTCGGGAGGGGAATTTCGGAGTGGCTACACCTTC
>.|.|TRBJ1-4|TRBV6-5
CASSYGRIEKLFF
TGTGCCAGCAGTTACGGACGGATAGAAAAACTGTTTTTT
>.|TRBD1|TRBJ2-7|TRBV6-6
CASSPPDRGSYEQYF
TGTGCCAGCAGCCCACCGGACAGGGGGTCGTACGAGCAGTACTTC
>.|.|TRBJ1-1|TRBV6-5
CASSPGGNTEAFF
TGTGCCAGCAGTCCGGGGGGGAACACTGAAGCTTTCTTT
>.|.|TRBJ1-2|TRBV6-6
CASSYSRRDYGYTF
TGTGCCAGCAGTTACTCGCGTCGGGACTATGGCTACACCTTC
>.|TRBD2|TRBJ2-3|TRBV29-1
CSVGNMTSGRTDTQYF
TGCAGCGTCGGAAATATGACTAGCGGGAGAACAGATACGCAGTATTTT